Listed below are T cell receptor beta chains from one sample, sequenced in a study of control samples from healthy donors and cancer patients. TCRdb keeps only in-frame clones here, not all; method: immunoSEQ multiplex PCR. This sample has about 120,000 clones, with approximately 87% found just once. The material sequenced was blood. These receptors originate from a man younger than 45 in good health. CDR3s leave out the opening cysteine and the closing phenylalanine or tryptophan.

V gene: TRBV14
J gene: TRBJ1-2
CDR3 protein: ASRGQGANYGYT

V gene: TRBV6-5
J gene: TRBJ1-3
CDR3 protein: ASSPGPKGNTIY

V gene: TRBV5-1
J gene: TRBJ2-5
CDR3 protein: ASSPGSLQETQY

V gene: TRBV12-3/TRBV12-4
J gene: TRBJ2-5
CDR3 protein: ASTPDREETQY

V gene: TRBV6-5
J gene: TRBJ2-1
CDR3 protein: ASSYSGGRNEQF

V gene: TRBV5-6
J gene: TRBJ2-2
CDR3 protein: ASSFLTVNTGELF

V gene: TRBV5-4
J gene: TRBJ1-1
CDR3 protein: ASSLEGGEEAF

V gene: TRBV11-2
J gene: TRBJ2-3
CDR3 protein: ASSFLAGADTQY

V gene: TRBV19
J gene: TRBJ2-7
CDR3 protein: ASGPTPYEQY

V gene: TRBV29-1
J gene: TRBJ1-1
CDR3 protein: SVGMGENTEAF

V gene: TRBV24-1
J gene: TRBJ2-1
CDR3 protein: AVGSWGRYNEQF

V gene: TRBV25-1
J gene: TRBJ1-1
CDR3 protein: ASSEGQGNTEAF

V gene: TRBV6-5
J gene: TRBJ1-4
CDR3 protein: ASIPRDRGNEKLF

V gene: TRBV19
J gene: TRBJ1-5
CDR3 protein: ASREVSNQPQH

V gene: TRBV2
J gene: TRBJ1-1
CDR3 protein: ASSRDANTEAF

V gene: TRBV19
J gene: TRBJ2-1
CDR3 protein: ASSISRSSYNEQF

V gene: TRBV3-1/TRBV3-2
J gene: TRBJ1-1
CDR3 protein: ASSIGRPPMNTEAF

V gene: TRBV7-8
J gene: TRBJ2-7
CDR3 protein: ASSPRTVSSYEQY

V gene: TRBV10-3
J gene: TRBJ1-2
CDR3 protein: AISELVSEYGYT

V gene: TRBV7-3
J gene: TRBJ2-3
CDR3 protein: ASSLNRDYEDTQY

V gene: TRBV6-5
J gene: TRBJ2-1
CDR3 protein: ASSSDILSYNEQF

V gene: TRBV6-1
J gene: TRBJ1-6
CDR3 protein: ASSERVSLL